This is a list of T cell receptor beta chains from one sample in a study of spatial heterogeneity in lung cancer. One entry per CDR3 protein results from TCRdb running MiXCR on the 5' RACE reads. The data show about 80,000 distinct CDR3 sequences, approximately 20% seen once. This specimen consisted of PBMCs, obtained at surgery. The receptors stem from a male donor with early-stage non-small cell lung cancer. The CDR3 runs from the conserved cysteine through the conserved F or W. The order of the fields is D gene, V gene, clone size, J gene, CDR3 protein, CDR3 DNA. D genes are given only for firm matches. Some rows have no size entry. The others give once, few or many, or a class for an expanded clone.

.	TRBV3-1	few	TRBJ2-7	CASSHASRDEQYF	TGTGCCAGCAGCCATGCCTCTCGGGACGAGCAGTACTTC
TRBD1	TRBV19	.	TRBJ2-5	CASSPGDRVQETQYF	TGTGCCAGTAGTCCGGGGGACAGGGTCCAAGAGACCCAGTACTTC
.	TRBV24-1	.	TRBJ1-4	CATMQGRATNEKLFF	TGTGCCACCATGCAGGGGCGTGCAACTAATGAAAAACTGTTTTTT
TRBD1	TRBV9	.	TRBJ2-5	CASSQRTGKETQYF	TGTGCCAGCAGTCAGAGGACAGGGAAAGAGACCCAGTACTTC
TRBD1	TRBV5-1	many	TRBJ1-1	CASSADRAGNTEAFF	TGCGCCAGCAGCGCGGACAGGGCCGGGAACACTGAAGCTTTCTTT
.	TRBV28	.	TRBJ2-1	CASSLALPGNEQFF	TGTGCCAGCAGTTTAGCCCTACCCGGAAATGAGCAGTTCTTC
.	TRBV3-1	few	TRBJ2-1	CASSQDRLYNEQFF	TGTGCCAGCAGCCAAGATAGATTATACAATGAGCAGTTCTTC
.	TRBV15	.	TRBJ2-7	CATSRVRHEQYF	TGTGCCACCAGCAGAGTGAGGCACGAGCAGTACTTC
TRBD2	TRBV27	few	TRBJ2-3	CASSFLPAGDGTDTQYF	TGTGCCAGCAGTTTTCTTCCAGCGGGAGACGGCACAGATACGCAGTATTTT
.	TRBV19	.	TRBJ1-5	CASSNRQVLNQPQHF	TGTGCCAGTAGTAACAGGCAAGTCCTCAATCAGCCCCAGCATTTT
.	TRBV28	few	TRBJ2-3	CASSPLTDYTDTQYF	TGTGCCAGCAGTCCGTTGACGGACTACACAGATACGCAGTATTTT
TRBD2	TRBV11-2	few	TRBJ2-3	CASSPRLAGGPITDTQYF	TGTGCCAGCAGCCCACGGTTAGCGGGAGGGCCCATCACAGATACGCAGTATTTT
.	TRBV7-2	.	TRBJ2-3	CASRQTVGGATQYF	TGTGCCAGCAGACAAACGGTGGGAGGAGCTACGCAGTATTTT
.	TRBV5-1	few	TRBJ1-6	CASTLDTPIGNSPLHF	TGCGCCAGCACCCTAGACACTCCTATAGGGAATTCACCCCTCCACTTT
TRBD1	TRBV20-1	.	TRBJ2-3	CSASPGTVGYTDTQYF	TGCAGTGCTAGCCCCGGGACAGTCGGGTACACAGATACGCAGTATTTT
.	TRBV6-2/TRBV6-3	.	TRBJ2-5	CASNDGRPQETQYF	TGTGCCAGCAACGACGGACGGCCCCAAGAGACCCAGTACTTC
.	TRBV7-9	.	TRBJ2-7	CASSSRTVSYEQYF	TGTGCCAGCAGCTCCCGGACAGTCTCCTACGAGCAGTACTTC
.	TRBV7-9	.	TRBJ2-7	CASGPPGFYEQYF	TGTGCCAGCGGGCCACCGGGATTTTACGAGCAGTACTTC
TRBD2	TRBV7-2	.	TRBJ2-1	CASSLVAGDFGEQFF	TGTGCCAGCAGCTTAGTAGCGGGGGACTTTGGGGAGCAGTTCTTC
.	TRBV20-1	few	TRBJ2-3	CSARDGSLGDTQYF	TGCAGTGCTAGAGACGGGAGCCTGGGAGATACGCAGTATTTT
TRBD2	TRBV25-1	few	TRBJ2-7	CATQRGPAGGELYEQYF	TGTGCCACCCAGAGGGGACCGGCGGGGGGGGAACTATACGAGCAGTACTTC
.	TRBV7-2	many	TRBJ2-3	CASSLGMQGPDTQYF	TGTGCCAGCAGCTTAGGGATGCAGGGGCCAGATACGCAGTATTTT
.	TRBV4-2	.	TRBJ2-1	CASSWSSDGNNEQFF	TGTGCCAGCAGTTGGTCGTCGGACGGAAACAATGAGCAGTTCTTC
.	TRBV20-1	.	TRBJ1-5	CSANPTGTSNQPQHF	TGCAGTGCTAACCCGACAGGAACTAGCAATCAGCCCCAGCATTTT
.	TRBV5-4	few	TRBJ2-7	CASSLGTGTTYEQYF	TGTGCCAGCAGCTTAGGCACAGGGACCACTTACGAGCAGTACTTC
TRBD2	TRBV4-2	.	TRBJ2-7	CASSQDRLAALYEQYF	TGTGCCAGCAGCCAAGATCGACTAGCGGCTCTCTACGAGCAGTACTTC
TRBD2	TRBV7-2	few	TRBJ2-2	CASSLVIGGRLNTGELFF	TGTGCCAGCAGCTTAGTTATCGGCGGGAGACTGAACACCGGGGAGCTGTTTTTT
TRBD2	TRBV7-3	.	TRBJ2-3	CASSWTSGATDTQYF	TGTGCCAGCAGCTGGACTAGCGGGGCCACAGATACGCAGTATTTT
.	TRBV7-9	.	TRBJ2-2	CASSWDIANTGELFF	TGTGCCAGCAGCTGGGACATCGCGAACACCGGGGAGCTGTTTTTT
.	TRBV9	.	TRBJ2-7	CASSARGVPYEQYF	TGTGCCAGCAGCGCCAGGGGGGTCCCCTACGAGCAGTACTTC
TRBD2	TRBV30	once	TRBJ2-3	CAWSVRGAGGDTQYF	TGTGCCTGGAGTGTACGTGGGGCCGGGGGGGATACGCAGTATTTT
TRBD1	TRBV3-1	few	TRBJ2-1	CASSHPPGQGAYNEQFF	TGTGCCAGCAGTCACCCCCCGGGACAGGGGGCGTACAATGAGCAGTTCTTC
.	TRBV28	.	TRBJ2-1	CASSFRTAPEQFF	TGTGCCAGCAGTTTCCGGACGGCCCCTGAGCAGTTCTTC
.	TRBV5-1	.	TRBJ1-4	CASRRTVTDEKLFF	TGCGCCAGCCGACGAACGGTGACTGACGAAAAACTGTTTTTT
TRBD1	TRBV12-3/TRBV12-4	few	TRBJ2-2	CASSFGGQGPGELFF	TGTGCCAGCAGTTTTGGGGGACAGGGGCCCGGGGAGCTGTTTTTT
.	TRBV2	once	TRBJ1-5	CASSPTDSNQPQHF	TGTGCCAGCAGTCCGACAGATAGCAATCAGCCCCAGCATTTT
.	TRBV10-3	few	TRBJ1-4	CAIRPGVGATNEKLFF	TGTGCCATCAGGCCCGGGGTCGGGGCAACTAATGAAAAACTGTTTTTT
TRBD1	TRBV28	.	TRBJ2-5	CASISGTGARETQYF	TGTGCCAGCATCTCGGGGACAGGGGCGCGGGAGACCCAGTACTTC
TRBD2	TRBV15	.	TRBJ2-5	CATSKEPGTSGSGETQYF	TGTGCCACCAGCAAAGAACCAGGGACTAGCGGGAGTGGAGAGACCCAGTACTTC
.	TRBV30	.	TRBJ2-7	CAWSGGGESSYEQYF	TGTGCCTGGAGTGGAGGCGGGGAATCCTCCTACGAGCAGTACTTC
.	TRBV10-3	.	TRBJ2-3	CAISTGLSTDTQYF	TGTGCCATCAGTACAGGGCTTAGCACAGATACGCAGTATTTT